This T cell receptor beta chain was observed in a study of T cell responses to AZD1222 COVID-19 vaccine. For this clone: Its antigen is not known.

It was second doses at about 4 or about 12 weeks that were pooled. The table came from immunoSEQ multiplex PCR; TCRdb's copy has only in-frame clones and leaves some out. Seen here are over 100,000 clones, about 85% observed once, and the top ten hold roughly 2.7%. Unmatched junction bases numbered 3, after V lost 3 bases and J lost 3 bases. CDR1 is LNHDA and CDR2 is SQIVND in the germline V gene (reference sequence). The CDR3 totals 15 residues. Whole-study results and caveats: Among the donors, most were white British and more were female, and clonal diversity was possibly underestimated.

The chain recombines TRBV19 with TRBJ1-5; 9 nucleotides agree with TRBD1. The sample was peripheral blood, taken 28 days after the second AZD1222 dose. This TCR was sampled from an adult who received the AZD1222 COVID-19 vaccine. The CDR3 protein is CASSIGTGPNQPQHF. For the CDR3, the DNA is TGTGCCAGTAGTATCGGGACAGGGCCCAATCAGCCCCAGCATTTT.